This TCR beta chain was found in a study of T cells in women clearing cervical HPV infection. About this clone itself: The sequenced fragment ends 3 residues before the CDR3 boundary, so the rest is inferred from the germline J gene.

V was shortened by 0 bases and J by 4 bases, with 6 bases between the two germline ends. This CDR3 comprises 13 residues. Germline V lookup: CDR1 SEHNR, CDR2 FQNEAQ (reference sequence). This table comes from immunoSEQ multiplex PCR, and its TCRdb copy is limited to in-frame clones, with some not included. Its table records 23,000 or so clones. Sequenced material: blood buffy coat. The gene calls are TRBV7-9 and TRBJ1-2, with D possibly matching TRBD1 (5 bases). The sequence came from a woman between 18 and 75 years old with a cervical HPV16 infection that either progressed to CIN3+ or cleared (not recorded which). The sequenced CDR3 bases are TGTGCCAGCAGCTTAGCCCAGGGCTATGGC. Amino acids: CASSLAQGYG. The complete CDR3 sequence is CASSLAQGYGYTF.